This is a list of T cell receptor beta chains from one sample in a study of blood T cell repertoires in COVID-19. Assay: immunoSEQ multiplex PCR; the TCRdb copy retains only in-frame clones and omits some. The data hold 350,000 or so clones, with 88% observed a single time. Sequences were obtained from PBMCs or T cells enriched from blood (not recorded which). The receptors originated from a woman aged 25 to 39 who had been exposed to COVID-19. CDR3s include the opening cysteine and the closing phenylalanine or tryptophan. Each record gives: J gene, clone size, V gene, D gene, CDR3 protein, CDR3 DNA. The D gene is left open where the match is weak. Rows give clone size only sometimes, using once, few, many, or a class for an expanded clone.

TRBJ1-1 - TRBV5-4 TRBD1 CASSLRDRNTEAFF TGTGCCAGCAGCCTCAGGGACAGGAACACTGAAGCTTTCTTT
TRBJ2-3 - TRBV6-5 - CASRTGRGDTQYF TGTGCCAGCAGGACCGGACGGGGGGATACGCAGTATTTT
TRBJ1-2 - TRBV7-9 TRBD1 CASSHGGQGIGGYTF TGTGCCAGCAGCCATGGGGGACAGGGGATTGGTGGCTACACCTTC
TRBJ2-7 - TRBV14 - CASSQGGTLTTQYF TGTGCCAGCAGCCAAGGAGGTACCCTTACGACGCAGTACTTC
TRBJ2-1 - TRBV6-5 - CASTNSGEQFF TGTGCCAGCACCAATTCTGGCGAGCAGTTCTTC
TRBJ1-5 - TRBV28 - CASSVVGVDQPQHF TGTGCCAGCAGCGTGGTAGGGGTAGATCAGCCCCAGCATTTT
TRBJ2-1 - TRBV29-1 - CSVEYTLEQFF TGCAGCGTTGAATACACCTTGGAGCAGTTCTTC
TRBJ1-5 - TRBV19 - CASSIVQGKSPQHF TGTGCCAGTAGTATTGTCCAGGGGAAATCGCCCCAGCATTTT
TRBJ1-1 - TRBV24-1 - CATIRYRENTEAFF TGTGCCACCATCCGTTACAGGGAGAACACTGAAGCTTTCTTT
TRBJ2-3 - TRBV3-1/TRBV3-2 - CASSQVVTSTDTQYF TGTGCCAGCAGCCAAGTTGTGACTAGCACAGATACGCAGTATTTT
TRBJ2-7 once TRBV29-1 - CSVVKGEGLEQYF TGCAGCGTTGTTAAGGGGGAGGGCCTCGAGCAGTACTTC
TRBJ1-1 - TRBV11-2 - CASSQTRATTEAFF TGTGCCAGCAGTCAGACGCGGGCGACCACTGAAGCTTTCTTT
TRBJ1-2 few TRBV2 TRBD1 CASSEAGGVIYTF TGTGCCAGCAGTGAAGCAGGGGGCGTGATCTACACCTTC
TRBJ1-1 - TRBV11-2 - CASSRKTENTEAFF TGTGCCAGCAGCCGAAAGACAGAGAACACTGAAGCTTTCTTT
TRBJ1-2 - TRBV12-3/TRBV12-4 - CASGAGARGYTF TGTGCCAGCGGTGCGGGGGCGCGGGGCTACACCTTC
TRBJ2-1 - TRBV30 TRBD1 CAWSVQGLYNEQFF TGTGCCTGGAGTGTACAGGGGCTATACAATGAGCAGTTCTTC
TRBJ2-5 - TRBV30 TRBD1 CAWSGGDRGASRETQYF TGTGCCTGGAGTGGTGGGGACAGAGGGGCTTCGCGGGAGACCCAGTACTTC